This TCR beta chain was documented in a study of blood T cell repertoires in COVID-19. Whole-study context: Nucleic acid was either cDNA or gDNA, and it came from T cells, B-cell-depleted T cells, or PBMCs.

Germline V lookup: CDR1 LNHDA, CDR2 SQIVND (reference sequence). The CDR3 runs 14 residues. The V end was cut by 3 bases, the J end by 5 bases, with 14 bases between. Study processing details: By means of reference gene primer amplification, nucleated cell counts were estimated. The assay was immunoSEQ multiplex PCR, and TCRdb's table has in-frame clones only and misses some. That table is the source of V, J and clone size, and D and trimming were worked out from the DNA. This table has some 150,000 clones, roughly 86% appearing once. The genes are TRBV19 and TRBJ2-7; TRBD2 might be the D (5 bases). The sample consisted of peripheral blood. This TCR was sampled from an older man with acute or convalescent COVID-19. As DNA, the CDR3 is TGTGCCAGTAGTATCACTAAGGACGGGGACGAGCAGTACTTC. Translated, it gives CASSITKDGDEQYF.